The 20 T cell receptor beta chains below come from one sample, sequenced in a study of glioma-infiltrating T cells after dendritic cell vaccination. TCRdb's copy holds only in-frame clones and misses some; the assay was immunoSEQ multiplex PCR. The data hold 20,000 to 25,000 clones, with 75% to 85% observed a single time. The sequences come from blood, collected before dendritic cell vaccination. The receptors were sampled from a human donor with glioblastoma.

CDR3: CASSLARTSVYNEQFF. In DNA, the CDR3 is TGTGCCAGCAGCTTGGCCAGGACTAGCGTGTACAATGAGCAGTTCTTC. The chain combines TRBV5-8 with TRBJ2-1; 9 nucleotides line up with TRBD2. The length of the CDR3 is 16 residues. Germline trimming cut 0 bases from V and 4 bases from J; bases unmatched to any gene: 5. The germline CDR1 and CDR2 sequences are SGHTS and YDEGEE.

This clone was counted between two and nine times. This sequence joins TRBV19 and TRBJ2-5; 7 positions agree with TRBD2. CDR1 and CDR2 (germline): LNHDA, SQIVND (reference sequence). V dropped 6 bases and J dropped 5; count of bases not matched to a gene: 0. The CDR3 length is 11 residues. The CDR3 protein is CASRGGETQYF. The CDR3 DNA is TGTGCCAGTAGGGGGGGGGAGACCCAGTACTTC.

V usage is TRBV7-2 and J usage is TRBJ2-1, with D maybe TRBD2 (6 bases). V was shortened by 5 bases and J by 1 base, with 9 bases between the two germline ends. CDR1 and CDR2 from the germline V gene are SGHTA and FQGNSA. The CDR3 is made up of 14 amino acids. DNA for the CDR3: TGTGCCAGCAGCCCCGGGGGATCCTACAATGAGCAGTTCTTC. Amino acid sequence: CASSPGGSYNEQFF.

This clone appeared a single time. This chain connects TRBV20-1 to TRBJ2-1; D is perhaps TRBD2 (6 bases). This CDR3 spans 10 amino acids. V was trimmed by 3 bases and J by 12 bases, leaving 9 bases between them. The germline V gene has CDR1 DFQATT and CDR2 SNEGSKA (reference sequence). The CDR3 DNA reads as TGCAGTGCTAGTAGGGACTTGCAGTTCTTC. Residues: CSASRDLQFF.

This rearrangement joins TRBV7-9 to TRBJ2-7; TRBD1 matches at 8 bases. The CDR3 extends over 11 amino acids. With 1 base clipped from V and 12 bases from J, the junction kept 2 bases outside the gene matches. Germline CDR1 reads SEHNR; CDR2 reads FQNEAQ (reference sequence). The CDR3 nucleotides are TGTGCCAGCAGCTTAGGTGGACAGGGGTACTTC. Its protein product is CASSLGGQGYF.

The chain employs TRBV19 and TRBJ1-1; 9 bases are shared with TRBD1. Germline assignment: CDR1 LNHDA and CDR2 SQIVND (reference sequence). The CDR3 covers 15 residues. V shed 5 bases, J shed 4 bases, and the junction held 8 bases outside the gene matches. The CDR3 loop reads CASSPEDRGGTEAFF. The CDR3 coding sequence is TGTGCCAGTAGTCCCGAGGACAGGGGTGGCACTGAAGCTTTCTTT.

The CDR3 DNA is TGCGCCAGCAGCGTCGTCAGGGGGCTCGTAGTTACCGGGGAGCTGTTTTTT. Translating it yields CASSVVRGLVVTGELFF. The rearrangement uses TRBV5-1 and TRBJ2-2; 8 bases agree with TRBD1. V lost 4 bases, J lost 5 bases, and 13 bases stayed unmatched. The CDR3 totals 17 residues. The germline V gene encodes CDR1 SGHRS and CDR2 YFSETQ.

This chain connects TRBV4-3 to TRBJ1-1, with D hard to call. The CDR3 has 15 residues. Germline values: CDR1 LGHNA, CDR2 YSLEER. V shed 2 bases and J shed 3 bases, with 13 bases lying between them. The CDR3 sequence: CASSQRLLLDTEAFF. The DNA of the CDR3 is TGCGCCAGCAGCCAAAGACTGCTTTTGGACACTGAAGCTTTCTTT.

The V call is TRBV7-9, the J call TRBJ1-1; D is ambiguous. There are 11 residues in the CDR3. The germline V and J ends were trimmed by 5 bases and 5 bases, with 6 bases remaining between them. Germline V gene sequence: CDR1 SEHNR, CDR2 FQNEAQ (reference sequence). The CDR3 nucleotides are TGTGCCAGCAGCGAGATTACTGAAGCTTTCTTT. Translated: CASSEITEAFF.

The rearrangement links TRBV4-3 to TRBJ2-7, with 14 bases lining up with TRBD2. Germline values: CDR1 LGHNA, CDR2 YSLEER. The CDR3 consists of 18 residues. V lost 0 bases to trimming and J lost 4 bases; unmatched junction nucleotides: 8. The CDR3 sequence is CASSQEPWTSGRMYEQYF. CDR3 nucleotides: TGCGCCAGCAGCCAAGAGCCTTGGACTAGCGGGAGGATGTACGAGCAGTACTTC.

The chain links TRBV27 to TRBJ1-5; D possibly corresponds to TRBD1 (5 bases). The germline V gene has CDR1 MNHEY and CDR2 SMNVEV (reference sequence). The CDR3 is 15 amino acids. V shed 0 bases and J shed 9 bases, with 15 bases lying between them. In DNA form, the CDR3 reads TGTGCCAGCAGTTTATCCATAACGGACAAGCGGCCCCAGCATTTT. Residues: CASSLSITDKRPQHF.

This sequence joins TRBV9 and TRBJ1-1, with D perhaps matching TRBD1 (5 bases). The CDR3 contains 14 residues. The germline V gene encodes CDR1 SGDLS and CDR2 YYNGEE. Trimming left V 2 bases short and J 4 bases short, with 12 bases between. DNA for the CDR3: TGTGCCAGCAGCGTTTCGGGGGTGTTCACTGAAGCTTTCTTT. Its protein product is CASSVSGVFTEAFF.

A few counts support this clone. The chain uses TRBV19 and TRBJ2-2; D not resolved. Germline lookup yields CDR1 LNHDA and CDR2 SQIVND (reference sequence). The CDR3 has 12 amino acids. V shed 4 bases and J shed 4 bases, with 4 bases lying between them. In nucleotides, the CDR3 is TGTGCCAGTAGTACTAGCACCGGGGAGCTGTTTTTT. This gives the protein CASSTSTGELFF.

The chain combines TRBV2 with TRBJ2-7; 9 bases match TRBD2. CDR3 length equals 15 residues. The trim removed 2 bases at V and 0 bases at J, leaving 2 bases unmatched. Germline V gene lookup returns CDR1 SNHLY and CDR2 FYNNEI. The CDR3 nucleotides are TGTGCCAGCAGTGAACTAGCGGGGATCTCCTACGAGCAGTACTTC. Protein sequence: CASSELAGISYEQYF.

The V call is TRBV7-9, the J call TRBJ2-7; D unclear. Trimming left V 2 bases short and J 5 bases short, with 7 bases between. In germline, CDR1 is SEHNR, CDR2 FQNEAQ (reference sequence). CDR3 size: 12 residues. The CDR3 region has the DNA TGTGCCAGCAGCTTATCCTTCGACGAGCAGTACTTC. It encodes CASSLSFDEQYF.

This chain uses TRBV9 with TRBJ2-1; D might be TRBD2 (5 bases). CDR3 size: 15 residues. V gave up 3 bases and J gave up 7 bases, with 17 bases separating them. From germline, CDR1 is SGDLS and CDR2 YYNGEE. CDR3 region: CASSANTGLMNEQFF. The CDR3 region has the DNA TGTGCCAGCAGCGCAAATACCGGACTTATGAATGAGCAGTTCTTC.

The V and J genes are TRBV7-2 and TRBJ2-7; D gene uncertain. Trimming shortened V by 4 bases and J by 4 bases, and 23 bases separated the two germline ends. There are 17 residues in the CDR3. Germline CDR1 reads SGHTA; CDR2 reads FQGNSA. The CDR3 reads CASSSPTVTRLRYEQYF. The CDR3 bases are TGTGCCAGCAGCTCTCCGACCGTAACCAGACTTCGGTACGAGCAGTACTTC. Full variable domain (remainder filled in from reference TRBV7-2 and TRBJ2-7): GAGVSQSPSNKVTEKGKDVELRCDPISGHTALYWYRQSLGQGLEFLIYFQGNSAPDKSGLPSDRFSAERTGGSVSTLTIQRTQQEDSAVYLCASSSPTVTRLRYEQYFGPGTRLTVT.

The chain employs TRBV9 and TRBJ2-3, with D maybe TRBD2 (6 bases). Per the germline V gene, CDR1 is SGDLS and CDR2 is YYNGEE. The CDR3 covers 16 residues. The V end was cut by 5 bases, the J end by 3 bases, with 19 bases between. CDR3 sequence (DNA): TGTGCCAGCAGTCGGACGGGAGTGGTGTGGACAGATACGCAGTATTTT. This encodes CASSRTGVVWTDTQYF.

This clone showed up just once. Written as DNA, the CDR3 is TGTGCCAGCAGTTTACCCTTCCTTCAGGGTTACTACGAGCAGTACTTC. It is translated as CASSLPFLQGYYEQYF. The V and J genes are TRBV28 and TRBJ2-7; tentative D call: TRBD1 (5 bases). The V gene lost 2 bases and the J gene lost 3 bases, with 17 bases spanning the gap. Germline lookup yields CDR1 MDHEN and CDR2 SYDVKM. The length of the CDR3 is 16 residues. The variable domain in full, with the rest retrieved from reference TRBV28 and TRBJ2-7, is DVKVTQSSRYLVKRTGEKVFLECVQDMDHENMFWYRQDPGLGLRLIYFSYDVKMKEKGDIPEGYSVSREKKERFSLILESASTNQTSMYLCASSLPFLQGYYEQYFGPGTRLTVT.

The chain employs TRBV13 and TRBJ2-7, with D possibly being TRBD2 (5 bases). The CDR3 contains 13 residues. Germline CDR1 PRHDT, CDR2 FYEKMQ (reference sequence). V dropped 3 bases and J dropped 4 bases, with 10 bases sitting between them. CDR3 DNA: TGTGCCAGCAGCTTCGGGATCGTTTACGAGCAGTACTTC. Amino acid sequence: CASSFGIVYEQYF.